Listed below are T cell receptor beta chains from one sample, sequenced in a study of regulatory T cells in long-lasting Graves disease. TCRdb fed the multiplex PCR reads into MiXCR, producing one record per CDR3 protein. The sample has roughly 450,000 distinct CDR3 sequences; around 22% are singletons. The sample here was peripheral blood mononuclear cells (PBMCs), taken when the disease was refractory, from a patient treated with antithyroid drugs. The receptor source for this set is a female donor with Graves disease. The CDR3 runs from the conserved cysteine through the conserved F or W. A D gene is named only where the DNA matches it firmly. Not every row has a clone size; where given, it reads once, few, many or a size class.

V	D	size	J	CDR3	DNA
TRBV12-3/TRBV12-4	.	few	TRBJ2-1	CASSLEAAVYNEQFF	TGTGCCAGCAGTTTGGAAGCAGCGGTATACAATGAGCAGTTCTTC
TRBV28	.	.	TRBJ1-5	CATRGTGDQPRHF	TGTGCCACCCGTGGGACGGGGGATCAGCCCCGGCATTTT
TRBV2	.	many	TRBJ2-5	CASSAYAQETQYF	TGTGCCAGCAGTGCCTACGCCCAAGAGACCCAGTACTTC
TRBV5-1	.	few	TRBJ1-5	CAGNQPQHF	TGCGCCGGAAATCAGCCCCAGCATTTT
TRBV12-3/TRBV12-4	TRBD2	many	TRBJ2-2	CASSLIAGVTGELFF	TGTGCCAGCAGCTTAATAGCGGGAGTGACCGGGGAGCTGTTTTTT
TRBV5-6	.	few	TRBJ1-5	CASRAGRDQPQHF	TGTGCCAGCAGAGCAGGGAGAGATCAGCCCCAGCATTTT
TRBV12-3/TRBV12-4	TRBD1	many	TRBJ1-5	CASSPTGASQPQHF	TGTGCCAGCAGCCCCACAGGGGCCAGCCAGCCCCAGCATTTT
TRBV2	.	many	TRBJ1-1	CASSEWFVRNEAFF	TGTGCCAGCAGTGAATGGTTCGTGAGGAACGAAGCTTTCTTT
TRBV6-1	.	many	TRBJ2-5	CASSDRKETQYF	TGTGCCAGCAGCGACAGAAAAGAGACCCAGTACTTC
TRBV28	.	few	TRBJ2-1	CASSSPPPGQQFF	TGTGCCAGCAGTTCCCCCCCGCCGGGACAGCAGTTCTTC
TRBV20-1	.	many	TRBJ2-7	CSARDWEDSGYEQYF	TGCAGTGCTAGAGATTGGGAGGATAGTGGATACGAGCAGTACTTC
TRBV27	.	many	TRBJ1-2	CASSLSPVGGWGSDYGYTF	TGTGCCAGCAGTTTATCGCCAGTTGGCGGTTGGGGGAGCGACTATGGCTACACCTTC
TRBV7-3	TRBD1	many	TRBJ2-2	CASSLRSGTGGPGELFF	TGTGCCAGCAGCTTACGTAGTGGGACAGGGGGACCCGGGGAGCTGTTTTTT
TRBV20-1	.	.	TRBJ2-1	CSASFARNEQFF	TGCAGTGCTAGCTTCGCCAGGAATGAGCAGTTCTTC
TRBV10-3	.	.	TRBJ2-1	CAISGGNPYNEQFF	TGTGCCATCAGTGGGGGTAATCCCTACAATGAGCAGTTCTTC
TRBV12-3/TRBV12-4	.	.	TRBJ1-4	CASSPSRSNEKLFF	TGTGCCAGCAGTCCCTCCCGCTCTAATGAAAAACTGTTTTTT
TRBV2	.	many	TRBJ1-1	CASSEGLGGMAFF	TGTGCCAGCAGTGAAGGGTTGGGGGGAATGGCTTTCTTT
TRBV19	.	once	TRBJ2-6	CASQHTGGANVLTF	TGTGCCAGTCAACATACCGGGGGGGCCAACGTCCTGACTTTC
TRBV19	.	.	TRBJ1-2	CASTFPGNYGYTF	TGTGCCAGTACGTTTCCGGGAAACTATGGCTACACCTTC
TRBV5-1	TRBD1	.	TRBJ2-2	CASTSGQANTGELFF	TGCGCCAGCACCTCGGGACAGGCCAACACCGGGGAGCTGTTTTTT
TRBV20-1	TRBD1	.	TRBJ1-4	CSARDRATTNEKLFF	TGCAGTGCTAGGGACAGGGCAACAACTAATGAAAAACTGTTTTTT
TRBV10-2	TRBD2	many	TRBJ2-7	CASSESRTSGSNEQYF	TGCGCCAGCAGTGAGTCGAGGACTAGCGGGAGCAACGAGCAGTACTTC
TRBV27	.	.	TRBJ2-2	CASSLIPEGTGELFF	TGTGCCAGCAGTTTAATTCCCGAGGGGACCGGGGAGCTGTTTTTT
TRBV7-6	.	.	TRBJ1-1	CASRADSWSEAFF	TGTGCCAGCAGGGCGGACAGTTGGTCTGAAGCTTTCTTT
TRBV6-1	TRBD1	few	TRBJ2-4	CASLPRTGRNIQYF	TGTGCCAGCCTCCCACGGACAGGCAGAAACATTCAGTACTTC
TRBV6-1	TRBD2	.	TRBJ2-3	CARLAGVGDTQYF	TGTGCCAGACTAGCGGGAGTGGGCGATACGCAGTATTTT
TRBV19	.	few	TRBJ1-2	CASSTDSGGYTF	TGTGCCAGTAGTACAGACTCCGGAGGCTACACCTTC
TRBV6-1	.	.	TRBJ2-2	CASSHTGELFF	TGTGCCAGCAGCCACACCGGGGAGCTGTTTTTT
TRBV4-3	.	.	TRBJ2-7	CASSQDGGGGQYF	TGCGCCAGCAGCCAAGATGGAGGGGGCGGGCAGTACTTC
TRBV2	TRBD1	many	TRBJ1-4	CASRARGGHEKLFF	TGTGCCAGCAGAGCCCGAGGGGGCCATGAAAAACTGTTTTTT
TRBV20-1	.	few	TRBJ2-3	CSAIDSTRNYPDTQYF	TGCAGTGCCATTGATTCGACTAGGAATTATCCAGATACGCAGTATTTT
TRBV11-2	.	many	TRBJ1-6	CASSLDILDHPPLHF	TGTGCCAGCAGCTTAGATATTTTGGACCATCCACCCCTCCACTTT
TRBV5-1	TRBD1	few	TRBJ1-1	CASSLYGQGETEAFF	TGCGCCAGCAGCTTATATGGACAGGGGGAGACTGAAGCTTTCTTT
TRBV7-9	.	few	TRBJ2-7	CASSSSEFAEQYF	TGTGCCAGCAGCTCCTCTGAGTTCGCGGAGCAGTACTTC
TRBV2	.	many	TRBJ1-1	CASSGPITNTEAFF	TGTGCCAGCAGTGGACCCATTACCAACACTGAAGCTTTCTTT
TRBV20-1	TRBD1	once	TRBJ1-1	CSAGDRERVEAFF	TGCAGTGCCGGGGACAGGGAGAGGGTTGAAGCTTTCTTT
TRBV6-2/TRBV6-3	TRBD1	few	TRBJ1-4	CASSYKGAGEKLFF	TGTGCCAGCAGTTACAAGGGGGCGGGTGAAAAACTGTTTTTT
TRBV20-1	TRBD1	.	TRBJ1-1	CSARDRATNTEAFF	TGCAGTGCTAGGGACAGGGCCACGAACACTGAAGCTTTCTTT
TRBV2	TRBD1	.	TRBJ1-6	CASSQDLTGQGAPSNSPLHF	TGCGCCAGCAGCCAAGACCTTACCGGACAGGGGGCGCCTTCCAATTCACCCCTCCACTTT
TRBV30	TRBD2	.	TRBJ2-4	CAQTSGNGRNIQYF	TGTGCCCAAACTAGCGGTAATGGGCGGAACATTCAGTACTTC
TRBV7-9	.	.	TRBJ1-1	CASSPKTGTEAFF	TGTGCCAGCAGCCCAAAGACAGGCACTGAAGCTTTCTTT
TRBV12-3/TRBV12-4	TRBD1	.	TRBJ2-3	CASSHSGTGFRTQYF	TGTGCCAGCAGTCATTCCGGGACAGGGTTTAGGACGCAGTATTTT
TRBV10-3	.	many	TRBJ2-5	CAISAKREETQYF	TGTGCCATCAGTGCTAAGCGGGAAGAGACCCAGTACTTC
TRBV24-1	.	many	TRBJ2-5	CATSVAEQGRKETQYF	TGTGCCACCAGTGTGGCTGAGCAGGGGAGAAAAGAGACCCAGTACTTC
TRBV5-1	.	.	TRBJ2-1	CASSLERISYNEQFF	TGCGCCAGCAGCTTGGAGCGGATCTCCTACAATGAGCAGTTCTTC
TRBV5-1	.	.	TRBJ1-1	CASSISGTEAFF	TGCGCCAGCAGCATCAGTGGGACTGAAGCTTTCTTT